A single T cell receptor (beta chain) is shown here with its context. Original processing notes: Reference gene primer amplification gave nucleated cell count estimates. The assay was immunoSEQ multiplex PCR, and TCRdb's table has in-frame clones only and misses some. The DNA gave D and trimming, while V, J and clone size come from that table. The sample records 200,000 or so clones, just over 85% being singletons. The sample is drawn from a study of blood T cell repertoires in COVID-19. Germline V gives CDR1 SNHLY, CDR2 FYNNEI. The ends lost 10 bases at V and 3 bases at J; junction bases unmatched: 8. This CDR3 region has 14 residues.

Sequences were obtained from PBMCs or T cells enriched from blood (not recorded which). V and J are TRBV2 and TRBJ1-3, with 8 bases identical to TRBD1. The clonotype originates from a woman aged 40 to 55 with acute COVID-19. CDR3: CATETGQVGNTIYF. CDR3 nucleotides: TGTGCCACCGAAACGGGACAGGTTGGAAACACCATATATTTT.